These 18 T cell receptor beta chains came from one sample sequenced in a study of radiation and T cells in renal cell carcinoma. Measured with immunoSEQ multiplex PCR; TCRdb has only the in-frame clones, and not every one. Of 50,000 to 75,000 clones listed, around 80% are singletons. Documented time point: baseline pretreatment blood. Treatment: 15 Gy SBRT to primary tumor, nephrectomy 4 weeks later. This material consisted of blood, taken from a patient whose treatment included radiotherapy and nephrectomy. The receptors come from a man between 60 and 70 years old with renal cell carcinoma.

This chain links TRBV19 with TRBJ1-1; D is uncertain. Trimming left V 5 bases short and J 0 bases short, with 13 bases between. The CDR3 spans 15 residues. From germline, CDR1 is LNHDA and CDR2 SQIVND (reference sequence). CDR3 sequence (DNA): TGTGCCAGTAGTCCGACTCCCCGCATGAACACTGAAGCTTTCTTT. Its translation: CASSPTPRMNTEAFF.

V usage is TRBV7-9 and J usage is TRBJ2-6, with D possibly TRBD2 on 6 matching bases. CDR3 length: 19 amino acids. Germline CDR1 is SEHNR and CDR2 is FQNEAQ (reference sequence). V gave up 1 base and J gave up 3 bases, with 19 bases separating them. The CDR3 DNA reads TGTGCCAGCAGCTTAGGACCGGGACGCCCGACTAGTGGGGCCAACGTCCTGACTTTC. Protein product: CASSLGPGRPTSGANVLTF.

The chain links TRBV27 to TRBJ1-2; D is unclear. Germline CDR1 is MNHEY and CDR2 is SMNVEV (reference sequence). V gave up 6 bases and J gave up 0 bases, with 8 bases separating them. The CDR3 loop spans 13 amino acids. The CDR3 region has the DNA TGTGCCAGCAGCAGGAGAACTAACTATGGCTACACCTTC. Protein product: CASSRRTNYGYTF.

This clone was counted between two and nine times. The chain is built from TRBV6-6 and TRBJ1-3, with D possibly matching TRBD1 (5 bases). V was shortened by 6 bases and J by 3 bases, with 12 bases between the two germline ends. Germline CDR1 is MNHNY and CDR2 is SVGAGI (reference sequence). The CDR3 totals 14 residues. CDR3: CASSQLTDGNTIYF. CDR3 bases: TGTGCCAGCAGCCAGCTGACAGATGGAAACACCATATATTTT.

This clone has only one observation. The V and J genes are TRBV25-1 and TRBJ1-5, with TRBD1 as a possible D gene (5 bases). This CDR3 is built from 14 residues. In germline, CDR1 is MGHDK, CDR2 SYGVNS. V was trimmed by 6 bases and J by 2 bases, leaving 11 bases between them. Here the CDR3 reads CASRGTQGNQPQHF. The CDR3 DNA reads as TGTGCCAGCAGGGGGACGCAGGGCAATCAGCCCCAGCATTTT.

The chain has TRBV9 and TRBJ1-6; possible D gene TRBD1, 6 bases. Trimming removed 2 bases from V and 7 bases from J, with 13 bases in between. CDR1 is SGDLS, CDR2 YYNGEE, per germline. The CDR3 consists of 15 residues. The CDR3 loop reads CASSVGGQGNSPLHF. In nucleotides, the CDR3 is TGTGCCAGCAGCGTTGGGGGGCAGGGAAATTCACCCCTCCACTTT.

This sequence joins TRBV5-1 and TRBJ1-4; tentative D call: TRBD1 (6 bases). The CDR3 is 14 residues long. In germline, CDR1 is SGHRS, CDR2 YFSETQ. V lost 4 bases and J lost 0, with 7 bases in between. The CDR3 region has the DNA TGCGCCAGCAGCCGGACAGCAACTAATGAAAAACTGTTTTTT. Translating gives CASSRTATNEKLFF. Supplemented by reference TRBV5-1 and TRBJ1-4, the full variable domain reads KAGVTQTPRYLIKTRGQQVTLSCSPISGHRSVSWYQQTPGQGLQFLFEYFSETQRNKGNFPGRFSGRQFSNSRSEMNVSTLELGDSALYLCASSRTATNEKLFFGSGTQLSVL.

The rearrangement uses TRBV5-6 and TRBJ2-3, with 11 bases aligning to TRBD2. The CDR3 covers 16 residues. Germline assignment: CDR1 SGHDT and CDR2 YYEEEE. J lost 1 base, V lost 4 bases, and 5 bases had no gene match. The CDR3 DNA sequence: TGTGCCAGCAGCCCGGGACTAGCGGATCGCACAGATACGCAGTATTTT. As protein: CASSPGLADRTDTQYF.

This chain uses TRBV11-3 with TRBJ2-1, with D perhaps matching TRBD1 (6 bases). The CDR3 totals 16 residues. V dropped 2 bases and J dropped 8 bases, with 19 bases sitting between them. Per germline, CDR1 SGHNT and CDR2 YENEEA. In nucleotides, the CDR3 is TGTGCCAGCAGCTTACTGGGGGCTGGTAGAAAGGATGAGCAGTTCTTC. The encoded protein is CASSLLGAGRKDEQFF.

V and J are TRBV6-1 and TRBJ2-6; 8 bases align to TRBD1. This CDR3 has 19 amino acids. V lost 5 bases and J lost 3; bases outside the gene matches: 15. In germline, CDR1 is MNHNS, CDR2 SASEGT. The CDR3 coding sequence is TGTGCCAGCAGTCAAGGCGCCTGGACAGGGACTGATGGGGCCAACGTCCTGACTTTC. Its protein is CASSQGAWTGTDGANVLTF.

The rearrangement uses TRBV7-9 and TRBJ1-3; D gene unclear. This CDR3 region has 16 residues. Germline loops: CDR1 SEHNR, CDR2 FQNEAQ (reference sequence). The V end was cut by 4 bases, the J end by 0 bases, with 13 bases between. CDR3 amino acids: CASSSSRGHSGNTIYF. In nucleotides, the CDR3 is TGTGCCAGCAGCTCCTCGAGAGGGCACTCTGGAAACACCATATATTTT.

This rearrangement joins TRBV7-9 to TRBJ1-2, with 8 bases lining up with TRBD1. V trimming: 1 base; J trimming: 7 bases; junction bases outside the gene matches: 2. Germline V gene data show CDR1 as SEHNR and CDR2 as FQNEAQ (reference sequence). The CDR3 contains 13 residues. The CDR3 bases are TGTGCCAGCAGCTTAGAACAGGGGGTTGGCTACACCTTC. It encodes CASSLEQGVGYTF.

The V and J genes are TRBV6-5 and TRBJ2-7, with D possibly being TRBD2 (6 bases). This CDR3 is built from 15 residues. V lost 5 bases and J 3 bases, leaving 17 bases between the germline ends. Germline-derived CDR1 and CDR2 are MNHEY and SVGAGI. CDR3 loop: CASSPTGDWIYEQYF. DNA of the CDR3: TGTGCCAGCAGTCCAACCGGGGACTGGATCTACGAGCAGTACTTC.

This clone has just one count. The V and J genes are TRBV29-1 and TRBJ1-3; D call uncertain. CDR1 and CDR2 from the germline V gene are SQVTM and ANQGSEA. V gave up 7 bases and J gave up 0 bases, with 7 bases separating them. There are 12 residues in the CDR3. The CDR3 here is CSGYLSGNTIYF. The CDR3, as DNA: TGCAGCGGTTACCTCTCTGGAAACACCATATATTTT. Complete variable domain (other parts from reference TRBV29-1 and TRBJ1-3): SAVISQKPSRDICQRGTSLTIQCQVDSQVTMMFWYRQQPGQSLTLIATANQGSEATYESGFVIDKFPISRPNLTFSTLTVSNMSPEDSSIYLCSGYLSGNTIYFGEGSWLTVV.

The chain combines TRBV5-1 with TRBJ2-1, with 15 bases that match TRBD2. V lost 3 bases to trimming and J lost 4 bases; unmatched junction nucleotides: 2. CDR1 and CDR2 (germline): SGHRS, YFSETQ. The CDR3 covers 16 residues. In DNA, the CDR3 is TGCGCCAGCAGCTGGACTAGCGGGGGGGTGTACAATGAGCAGTTCTTC. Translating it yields CASSWTSGGVYNEQFF.

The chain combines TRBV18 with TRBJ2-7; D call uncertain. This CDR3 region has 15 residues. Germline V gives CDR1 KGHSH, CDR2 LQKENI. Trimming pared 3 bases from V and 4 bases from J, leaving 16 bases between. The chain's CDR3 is CASSPYRATTYEQYV. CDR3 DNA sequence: TGTGCCAGCTCACCTTATCGGGCCACAACTTACGAGCAGTACGTC.

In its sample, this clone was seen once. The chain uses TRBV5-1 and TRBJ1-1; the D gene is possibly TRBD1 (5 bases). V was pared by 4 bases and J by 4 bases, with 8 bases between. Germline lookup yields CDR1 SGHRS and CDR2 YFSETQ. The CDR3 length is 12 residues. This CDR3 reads CASSDRVTEAFF. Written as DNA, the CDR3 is TGCGCCAGCAGCGACAGAGTCACTGAAGCTTTCTTT. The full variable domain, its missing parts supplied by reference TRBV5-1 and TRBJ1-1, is KAGVTQTPRYLIKTRGQQVTLSCSPISGHRSVSWYQQTPGQGLQFLFEYFSETQRNKGNFPGRFSGRQFSNSRSEMNVSTLELGDSALYLCASSDRVTEAFFGQGTRLTVV.

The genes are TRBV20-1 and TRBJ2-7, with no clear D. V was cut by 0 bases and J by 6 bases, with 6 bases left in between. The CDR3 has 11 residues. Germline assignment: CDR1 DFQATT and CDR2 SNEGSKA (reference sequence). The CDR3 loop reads CSAREGIEQYV. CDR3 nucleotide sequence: TGCAGTGCTAGAGAAGGGATCGAGCAGTACGTC.